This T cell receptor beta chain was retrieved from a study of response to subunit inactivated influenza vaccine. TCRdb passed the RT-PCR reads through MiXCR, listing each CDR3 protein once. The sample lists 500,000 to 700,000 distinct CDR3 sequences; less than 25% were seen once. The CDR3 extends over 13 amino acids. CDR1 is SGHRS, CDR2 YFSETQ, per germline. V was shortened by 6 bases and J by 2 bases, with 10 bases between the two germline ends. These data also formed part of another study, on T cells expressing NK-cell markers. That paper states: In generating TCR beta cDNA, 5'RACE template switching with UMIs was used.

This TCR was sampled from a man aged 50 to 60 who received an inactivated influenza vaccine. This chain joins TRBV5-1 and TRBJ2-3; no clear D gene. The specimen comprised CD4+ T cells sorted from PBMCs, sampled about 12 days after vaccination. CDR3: CASKGDFTDTQYF. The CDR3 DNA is TGCGCCAGCAAGGGCGATTTCACAGATACGCAGTATTTT.